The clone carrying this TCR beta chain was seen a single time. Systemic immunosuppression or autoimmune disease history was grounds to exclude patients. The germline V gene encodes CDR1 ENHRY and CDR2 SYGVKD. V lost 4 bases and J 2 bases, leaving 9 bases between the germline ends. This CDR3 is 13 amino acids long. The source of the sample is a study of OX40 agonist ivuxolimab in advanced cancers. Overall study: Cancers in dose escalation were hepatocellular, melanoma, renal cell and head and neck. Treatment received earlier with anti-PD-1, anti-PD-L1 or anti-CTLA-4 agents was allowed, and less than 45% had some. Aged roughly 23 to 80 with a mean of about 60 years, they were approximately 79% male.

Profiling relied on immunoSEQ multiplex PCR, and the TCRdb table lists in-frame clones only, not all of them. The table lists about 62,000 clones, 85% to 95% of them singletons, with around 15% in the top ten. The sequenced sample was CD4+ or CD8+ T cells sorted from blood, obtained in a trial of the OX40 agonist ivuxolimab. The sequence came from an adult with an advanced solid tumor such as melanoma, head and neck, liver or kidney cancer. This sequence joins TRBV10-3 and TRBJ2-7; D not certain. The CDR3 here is CAISGPATYEQYF. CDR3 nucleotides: TGTGCCATCAGTGGACCAGCCACCTACGAGCAGTACTTC.